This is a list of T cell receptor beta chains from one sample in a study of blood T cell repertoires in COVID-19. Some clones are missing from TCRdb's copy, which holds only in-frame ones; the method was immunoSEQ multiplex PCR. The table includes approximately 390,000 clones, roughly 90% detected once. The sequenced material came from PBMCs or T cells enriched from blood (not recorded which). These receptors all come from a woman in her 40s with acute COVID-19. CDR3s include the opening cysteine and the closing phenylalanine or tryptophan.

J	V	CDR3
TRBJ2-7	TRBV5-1	CASSPGDGQVGEQYF
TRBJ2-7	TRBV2	CASRTVKNSYEQYF
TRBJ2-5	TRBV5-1	CASSPLLAGVEETQYF
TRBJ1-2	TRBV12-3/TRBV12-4	CASSTGGGDGYTF
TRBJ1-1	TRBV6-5	CASSFMAGPGTEAFF
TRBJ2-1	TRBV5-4	CASSAGTFSSYNEQFF
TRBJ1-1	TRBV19	CASSGGGGWATEAFF
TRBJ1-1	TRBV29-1	CSVEDTWGPEAFF
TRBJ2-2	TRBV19	CASSSLRSSTGELFF
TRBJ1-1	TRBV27	CASSLTAGTEAFF
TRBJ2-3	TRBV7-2	CASSLRVARMAPDTQYF
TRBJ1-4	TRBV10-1	CATPNHGANEKLFF
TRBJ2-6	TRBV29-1	CSVEADRGPGANVLTF
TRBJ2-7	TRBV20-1	CSARDRLGQYF
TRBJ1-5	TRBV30	CAWSGRGDQPQHF
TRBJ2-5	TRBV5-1	CASSLASGGARRTQYF
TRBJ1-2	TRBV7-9	CASSRGVSYTF
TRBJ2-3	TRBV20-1	CSASRGTDTQYF
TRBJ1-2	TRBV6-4	CASRPNRARNYGYTF
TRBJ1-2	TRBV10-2	CASSESGSISGYTF
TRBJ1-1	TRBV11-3	CASSFGQGAEAFF
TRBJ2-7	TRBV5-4	CASSGRDREDEQYF
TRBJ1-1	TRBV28	CASSPGGVPAGHTEAFF
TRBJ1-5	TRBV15	CATSSPDRLNQPQHF
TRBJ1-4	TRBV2	CASSDDRGGDEKLFF
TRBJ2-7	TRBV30	CAWSPRRYTYEQYF
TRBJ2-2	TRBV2	CASSELRGNTGELFF
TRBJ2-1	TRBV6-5	CASRTGDFMFSEQFF
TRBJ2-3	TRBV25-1	CASNLAGATLPQYF
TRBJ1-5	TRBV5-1	CASSLARANQPQHF
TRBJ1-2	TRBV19	CASSIRRDRGVYGYTF
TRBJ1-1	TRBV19	CASIPTGGHTEAFF
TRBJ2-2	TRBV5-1	CASSLRGGANTGELFF
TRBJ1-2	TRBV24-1	CATSDPGKGYTF
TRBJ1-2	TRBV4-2	CASSQETGDYGYTF
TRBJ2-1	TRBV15	CATSREPGFSSYNEQFF
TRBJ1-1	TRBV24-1	CATSDFETGEAFF
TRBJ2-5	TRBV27	CASSLRGLAGGPWETQYF
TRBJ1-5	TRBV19	CASSPRTGGNNQPQHF